The present T cell receptor beta chain was sequenced within a study of T-cell reconstitution after alpha-beta-depleted transplantation in children. Study conclusions and caveats: Surviving recipient cells, namely T cells and thymic progenitors, were the source of high day-60 TCRbeta diversity in some patients. About two months after transplant, alpha-beta T cells reportedly came from several hundred expanded graft clones. T-cell counts and diversity at one year post-transplant came mainly from newly produced T cells.

The TCRbeta library incorporated unique molecular identifiers. TCRdb ran MiXCR on the PCR reads and lists one entry per CDR3 protein. The table lists roughly 570,000 distinct CDR3 sequences, about a quarter of them singletons. With respect to this clonotype: What it recognizes is unknown.

Looked up from germline, CDR1 is SQVTM and CDR2 is ANQGSEA. The CDR3 sequence is 15 residues long. The trim removed 3 bases at V and 5 bases at J, leaving 7 bases unmatched. The chain carries TRBV29-1 and TRBJ2-2, with 9 bases identical to TRBD2. This TCR was recovered from a boy less than two years old with Wiskott-Aldrich syndrome, due to receive a stem cell transplant. Material: PBMCs, obtained before TCRalphabeta/CD19-depleted stem cell transplant. CDR3 residues: CSVEGGRARTGELFF. CDR3 bases: TGCAGCGTTGAGGGCGGGAGGGCCAGGACCGGGGAGCTGTTTTTT.